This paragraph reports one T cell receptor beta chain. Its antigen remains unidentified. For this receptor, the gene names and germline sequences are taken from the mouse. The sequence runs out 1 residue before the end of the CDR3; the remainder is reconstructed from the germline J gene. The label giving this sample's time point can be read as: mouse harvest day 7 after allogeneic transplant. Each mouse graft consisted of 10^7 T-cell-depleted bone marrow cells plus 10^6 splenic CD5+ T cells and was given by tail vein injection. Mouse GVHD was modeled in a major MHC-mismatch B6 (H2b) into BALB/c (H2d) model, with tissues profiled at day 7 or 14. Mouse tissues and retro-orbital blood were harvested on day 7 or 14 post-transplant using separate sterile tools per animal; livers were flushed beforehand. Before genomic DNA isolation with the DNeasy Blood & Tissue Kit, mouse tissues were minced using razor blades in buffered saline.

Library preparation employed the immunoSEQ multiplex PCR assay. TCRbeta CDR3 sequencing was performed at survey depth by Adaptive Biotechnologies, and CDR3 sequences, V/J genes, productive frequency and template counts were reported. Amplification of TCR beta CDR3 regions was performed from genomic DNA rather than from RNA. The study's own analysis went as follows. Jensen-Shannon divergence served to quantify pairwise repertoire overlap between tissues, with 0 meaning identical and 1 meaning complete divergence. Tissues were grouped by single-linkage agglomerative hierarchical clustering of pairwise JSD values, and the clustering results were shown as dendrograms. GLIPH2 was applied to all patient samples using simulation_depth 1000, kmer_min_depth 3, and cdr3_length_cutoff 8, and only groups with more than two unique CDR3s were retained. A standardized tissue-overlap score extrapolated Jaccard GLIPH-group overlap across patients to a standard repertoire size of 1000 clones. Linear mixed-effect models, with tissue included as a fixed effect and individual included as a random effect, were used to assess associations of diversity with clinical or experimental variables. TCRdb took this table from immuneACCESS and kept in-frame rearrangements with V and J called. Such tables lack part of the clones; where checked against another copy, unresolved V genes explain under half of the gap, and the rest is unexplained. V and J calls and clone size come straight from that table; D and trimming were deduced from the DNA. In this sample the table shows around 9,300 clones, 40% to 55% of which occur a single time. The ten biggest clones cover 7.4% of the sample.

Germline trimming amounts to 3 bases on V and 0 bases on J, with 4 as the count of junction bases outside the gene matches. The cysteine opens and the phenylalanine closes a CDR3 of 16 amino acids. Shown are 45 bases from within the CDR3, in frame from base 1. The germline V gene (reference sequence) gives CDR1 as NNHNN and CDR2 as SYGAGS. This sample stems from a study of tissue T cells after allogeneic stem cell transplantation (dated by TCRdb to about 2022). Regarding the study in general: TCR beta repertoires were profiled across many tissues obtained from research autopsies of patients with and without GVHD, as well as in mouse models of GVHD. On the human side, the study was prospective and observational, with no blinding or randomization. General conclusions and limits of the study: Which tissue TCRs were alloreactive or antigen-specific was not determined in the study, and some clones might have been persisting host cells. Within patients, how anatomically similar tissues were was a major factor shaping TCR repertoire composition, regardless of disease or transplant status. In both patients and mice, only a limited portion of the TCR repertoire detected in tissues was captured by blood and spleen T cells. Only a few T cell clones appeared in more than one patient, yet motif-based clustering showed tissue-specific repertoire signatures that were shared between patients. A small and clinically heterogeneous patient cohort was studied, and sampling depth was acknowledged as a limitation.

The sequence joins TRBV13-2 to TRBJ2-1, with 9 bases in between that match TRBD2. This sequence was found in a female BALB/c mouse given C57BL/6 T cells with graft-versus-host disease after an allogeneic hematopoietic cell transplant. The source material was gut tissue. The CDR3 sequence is CASGARLGANYAEQFF. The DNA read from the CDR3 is TGTGCCAGCGGTGCCCGACTGGGGGCTAACTATGCTGAGCAGTTC.